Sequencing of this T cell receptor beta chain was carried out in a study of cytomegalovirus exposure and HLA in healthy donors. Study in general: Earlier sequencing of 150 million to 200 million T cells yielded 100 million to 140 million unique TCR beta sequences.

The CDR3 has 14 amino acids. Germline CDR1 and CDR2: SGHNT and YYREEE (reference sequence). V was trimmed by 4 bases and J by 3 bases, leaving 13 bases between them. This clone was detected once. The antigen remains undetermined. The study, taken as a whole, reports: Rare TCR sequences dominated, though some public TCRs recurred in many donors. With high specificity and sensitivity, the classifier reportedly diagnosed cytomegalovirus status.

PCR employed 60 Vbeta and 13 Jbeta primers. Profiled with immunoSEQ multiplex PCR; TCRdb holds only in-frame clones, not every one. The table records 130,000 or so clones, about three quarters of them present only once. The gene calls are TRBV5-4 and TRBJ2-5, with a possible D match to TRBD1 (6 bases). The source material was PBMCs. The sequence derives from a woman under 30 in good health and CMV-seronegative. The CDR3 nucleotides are TGTGCCAGCAGCGCGAGAGGGGGAAAAGAGACCCAGTACTTC. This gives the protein CASSARGGKETQYF.